The rows below give T cell receptor beta chains drawn from one sample of a study of post-analysis software for immune sequencing data. TCRdb itself ran the PCR reads through MiXCR, one entry per CDR3 protein. This sample has about 770,000 distinct CDR3 sequences, with roughly 50% found just once. Material for sequencing was blood. The receptors here all came from a girl aged 10 to 17 with multiple sclerosis. The CDR3 runs from the conserved cysteine through the conserved F or W. D genes are given only for firm matches. The size of a clone is reported for some rows only, either as once, few or many, or as a class for expanded clones.

v_call: TRBV7-2; clone_size: .; j_call: TRBJ2-4; d_call: .; cdr3_nt: TGTGCCAGCAGCTTAGCAGCAGGGGAATTGAACTTC; cdr3_aa: CASSLAAGELNF
v_call: TRBV6-1; clone_size: few; j_call: TRBJ2-4; d_call: .; cdr3_nt: TGTGCCAGCTCGGAGCCCGGGGACATTCAGTACTTC; cdr3_aa: CASSEPGDIQYF
v_call: TRBV20-1; clone_size: .; j_call: TRBJ2-7; d_call: TRBD2; cdr3_nt: TGCAGTGCTAGTGATAGGGCTAGCGGGGGCGGCCACTACGAGCAGTACTTC; cdr3_aa: CSASDRASGGGHYEQYF
v_call: TRBV24-1; clone_size: .; j_call: TRBJ2-5; d_call: .; cdr3_nt: TGTGCCACCAGTGATTCGGGGTGGGAGACCCAGTACTTC; cdr3_aa: CATSDSGWETQYF
v_call: TRBV29-1; clone_size: .; j_call: TRBJ2-7; d_call: TRBD1; cdr3_nt: TGCAGCGTTGGGATACAGGGGGCGGGCGAGCAGTACTTC; cdr3_aa: CSVGIQGAGEQYF
v_call: TRBV6-6; clone_size: few; j_call: TRBJ2-5; d_call: TRBD1; cdr3_nt: TGTGCCAGCAGTAGGGGGCCGGGGAACCAAGAGACCCAGTACTTC; cdr3_aa: CASSRGPGNQETQYF
v_call: TRBV9; clone_size: few; j_call: TRBJ1-2; d_call: .; cdr3_nt: TGTGCCAGCAGCGGGACATCATACACCTTC; cdr3_aa: CASSGTSYTF
v_call: TRBV24-1; clone_size: .; j_call: TRBJ2-3; d_call: TRBD1; cdr3_nt: TGTGCCACCAGTGATACGGGACAGGGGTTATCAGATACGCAGTATTTT; cdr3_aa: CATSDTGQGLSDTQYF
v_call: TRBV20-1; clone_size: few; j_call: TRBJ2-3; d_call: TRBD2; cdr3_nt: TGCAGTGCTGAGGGGTTCCTAGCGGCCCCAGATACGCAGTATTTT; cdr3_aa: CSAEGFLAAPDTQYF
v_call: TRBV29-1; clone_size: .; j_call: TRBJ2-1; d_call: .; cdr3_nt: TGCAGCGTCACCCGGGAGGAGCAGTTCTTC; cdr3_aa: CSVTREEQFF
v_call: TRBV27; clone_size: .; j_call: TRBJ2-1; d_call: .; cdr3_nt: TGTGCCAGCAGCTCGGGCTCAGGGGCCGATGAGCAGTTCTTC; cdr3_aa: CASSSGSGADEQFF
v_call: TRBV10-3; clone_size: once; j_call: TRBJ2-5; d_call: TRBD2; cdr3_nt: TGTGCCATCAGTGAGCTGCGGTCGGTAGCGGGAGAAGAGACCCAGTACTTC; cdr3_aa: CAISELRSVAGEETQYF
v_call: TRBV7-2; clone_size: .; j_call: TRBJ2-7; d_call: TRBD2; cdr3_nt: TGTGCCAGCAGCTTAGGCGGGACTAGCGGGTTCTACGAGCAGTACTTC; cdr3_aa: CASSLGGTSGFYEQYF
v_call: TRBV7-2; clone_size: .; j_call: TRBJ1-5; d_call: TRBD1; cdr3_nt: TGTGCCAGCAGCTTAAAGGGGGGACAGGGGGCCGGACAGCCCCAGCATTTT; cdr3_aa: CASSLKGGQGAGQPQHF
v_call: TRBV14; clone_size: .; j_call: TRBJ2-7; d_call: TRBD2; cdr3_nt: TGTGCCAGCAGCCATCAACCGGGACTAGAGTTTTACGAGCAGTACTTC; cdr3_aa: CASSHQPGLEFYEQYF
v_call: TRBV20-1; clone_size: few; j_call: TRBJ1-6; d_call: .; cdr3_nt: TGCAGTGCCGGTCGGCTTCAAAATTCACCCCTCCACTTT; cdr3_aa: CSAGRLQNSPLHF
v_call: TRBV20-1; clone_size: .; j_call: TRBJ1-2; d_call: .; cdr3_nt: TGCAGTGCTAGACGAGCCGGTCAACTTGGGAATGGCTACACCTTC; cdr3_aa: CSARRAGQLGNGYTF
v_call: TRBV20-1; clone_size: few; j_call: TRBJ1-2; d_call: .; cdr3_nt: TGCAGTGCTAGCGGGCAAGCTAACTATGGCTACACCTTC; cdr3_aa: CSASGQANYGYTF
v_call: TRBV5-1; clone_size: .; j_call: TRBJ2-7; d_call: TRBD2; cdr3_nt: TGCGCCAGCAGCTCTACCCCGGGGGGTGTCGAGCAGTACTTC; cdr3_aa: CASSSTPGGVEQYF
v_call: TRBV12-3/TRBV12-4; clone_size: .; j_call: TRBJ2-1; d_call: .; cdr3_nt: TGTGCCAGTTATATCGGTGGAGGAGGCAATGAGCAGTTCTTC; cdr3_aa: CASYIGGGGNEQFF
v_call: TRBV12-3/TRBV12-4; clone_size: once; j_call: TRBJ2-5; d_call: TRBD1; cdr3_nt: TGTGCCAGCAGACAACAGGGGGCCGAAGAGACCCAGTACTTC; cdr3_aa: CASRQQGAEETQYF
v_call: TRBV11-2; clone_size: .; j_call: TRBJ2-5; d_call: TRBD2; cdr3_nt: TGTGCCAGCAGCGTAAGACTAGCGGGGGAGACCCAGTACTTC; cdr3_aa: CASSVRLAGETQYF
v_call: TRBV7-3; clone_size: few; j_call: TRBJ2-5; d_call: TRBD2; cdr3_nt: TGTGCCAGCAGCTCCACCGGGACTAGCGGAGAGACCCAGTACTTC; cdr3_aa: CASSSTGTSGETQYF
v_call: TRBV4-2; clone_size: few; j_call: TRBJ2-1; d_call: .; cdr3_nt: TGTGCCAGCAGCCAAGATCACTATAGTGAGCAGTTCTTC; cdr3_aa: CASSQDHYSEQFF
v_call: TRBV18; clone_size: .; j_call: TRBJ1-2; d_call: .; cdr3_nt: TGTGCCAGCTCCCCAACCGCCGGCAGGGATGCCAACACCTTC; cdr3_aa: CASSPTAGRDANTF
v_call: TRBV12-3/TRBV12-4; clone_size: .; j_call: TRBJ2-7; d_call: .; cdr3_nt: TGTGCCAGCGGTCGGGTCGGGATCTACGAGCAGTACTTC; cdr3_aa: CASGRVGIYEQYF
v_call: TRBV28; clone_size: .; j_call: TRBJ2-1; d_call: TRBD1; cdr3_nt: TGTGCCAGCAGTTTCCGGACAGGGGTTTCCTACAATGAGCAGTTCTTC; cdr3_aa: CASSFRTGVSYNEQFF
v_call: TRBV6-2/TRBV6-3; clone_size: few; j_call: TRBJ1-5; d_call: TRBD1; cdr3_nt: TGTGCCAGCAGTTACGGTCTGGGTACAGGGGGTAATCAGCCCCAGCATTTT; cdr3_aa: CASSYGLGTGGNQPQHF
v_call: TRBV2; clone_size: few; j_call: TRBJ2-7; d_call: .; cdr3_nt: TGTGCCAGCAATTGGACTCCCAACAATGAGCAGTACTTC; cdr3_aa: CASNWTPNNEQYF
v_call: TRBV11-3; clone_size: few; j_call: TRBJ1-2; d_call: .; cdr3_nt: TGTGCCAGCAGCCAAGCAGGCCGGCCCTCCTATGGCTACACCTTC; cdr3_aa: CASSQAGRPSYGYTF
v_call: TRBV6-1; clone_size: .; j_call: TRBJ2-4; d_call: TRBD2; cdr3_nt: TGTGCCAGCAGCCGCGCGGGGGGTAGCGGGGCAGAAAACATTCAGTACTTC; cdr3_aa: CASSRAGGSGAENIQYF
v_call: TRBV30; clone_size: .; j_call: TRBJ2-7; d_call: TRBD2; cdr3_nt: TGTGCCTGGAGTTTCCGGGGGGGCCGCTACGAGCAGTACTTC; cdr3_aa: CAWSFRGGRYEQYF
v_call: TRBV20-1; clone_size: .; j_call: TRBJ2-7; d_call: TRBD2; cdr3_nt: TGCAGTGCTAGATTGGACAGGGTCTGGCCTAGCGGGAGCTACGAGCAGTACTTC; cdr3_aa: CSARLDRVWPSGSYEQYF
v_call: TRBV15; clone_size: .; j_call: TRBJ2-5; d_call: .; cdr3_nt: TGTGCCACCAGCAGGGACCAGTCGGTGGAGACCCAGTACTTC; cdr3_aa: CATSRDQSVETQYF
v_call: TRBV5-1; clone_size: .; j_call: TRBJ2-7; d_call: .; cdr3_nt: TGCGCCAGCAGCTTGGTTGCCGAATACGAGCAGTACTTC; cdr3_aa: CASSLVAEYEQYF
v_call: TRBV6-5; clone_size: .; j_call: TRBJ2-7; d_call: .; cdr3_nt: TGTGCCAGCAGTACGTTAGACACCCGCTACGAGCAGTACTTC; cdr3_aa: CASSTLDTRYEQYF
v_call: TRBV29-1; clone_size: few; j_call: TRBJ2-7; d_call: TRBD1; cdr3_nt: TGCAGCGTCGACGCCGGGACAGGCTATTACGAGCAGTACTTC; cdr3_aa: CSVDAGTGYYEQYF
v_call: TRBV12-5; clone_size: .; j_call: TRBJ2-3; d_call: .; cdr3_nt: TGTGCTAGTGGTGGCGCTTTCAGCACAGATACGCAGTATTTT; cdr3_aa: CASGGAFSTDTQYF
v_call: TRBV5-5; clone_size: .; j_call: TRBJ2-3; d_call: .; cdr3_nt: TGTGCCAGCAGCAAAGTAGGTCTTGGCACAGATACGCAGTATTTT; cdr3_aa: CASSKVGLGTDTQYF
v_call: TRBV7-3; clone_size: .; j_call: TRBJ2-1; d_call: TRBD2; cdr3_nt: TGTGCCAGCAGCCCACTGCCGGGACTAGCGGGAGTGGATAATGAGCAGTTCTTC; cdr3_aa: CASSPLPGLAGVDNEQFF
v_call: TRBV7-9; clone_size: .; j_call: TRBJ2-1; d_call: .; cdr3_nt: TGTGCCAGCAGCTTAGCGGGGGGCGGGAGTAGTAATGAGCAGTTCTTC; cdr3_aa: CASSLAGGGSSNEQFF
v_call: TRBV6-6; clone_size: .; j_call: TRBJ2-7; d_call: TRBD2; cdr3_nt: TGTGCCAGCAGCTCTCGACTAGCGGGTAATCACGAGCAGTACTTC; cdr3_aa: CASSSRLAGNHEQYF
v_call: TRBV15; clone_size: once; j_call: TRBJ2-7; d_call: .; cdr3_nt: TGTGCCACCAGCAGAGACCGGGACCCCTTAAACGAGCAGTACTTC; cdr3_aa: CATSRDRDPLNEQYF
v_call: TRBV7-9; clone_size: .; j_call: TRBJ1-4; d_call: .; cdr3_nt: TGTGCCAGCAGCCCCACCGGAGGAGAACTGTTTTTT; cdr3_aa: CASSPTGGELFF
v_call: TRBV10-3; clone_size: few; j_call: TRBJ2-7; d_call: TRBD1; cdr3_nt: TGTGCCATTTCCAGGGGGTCCCCCTACGAGCAGTACTTC; cdr3_aa: CAISRGSPYEQYF
v_call: TRBV5-6; clone_size: .; j_call: TRBJ2-7; d_call: TRBD1; cdr3_nt: TGTGCCAGCAGGGGACAGAGCTCCTACGAGCAGTACTTC; cdr3_aa: CASRGQSSYEQYF
v_call: TRBV28; clone_size: .; j_call: TRBJ1-2; d_call: .; cdr3_nt: TGTGCCACCACCGAAGGCCCAGGCTACACCTTC; cdr3_aa: CATTEGPGYTF
v_call: TRBV20-1; clone_size: .; j_call: TRBJ2-4; d_call: .; cdr3_nt: TGCAGTGCTAGAGATTTAGGTCCGGGAAGTTTCGGCAAAAACATTCAGTACTTC; cdr3_aa: CSARDLGPGSFGKNIQYF
v_call: TRBV24-1; clone_size: .; j_call: TRBJ2-5; d_call: .; cdr3_nt: TGTGCCACCAGTGATTTCGCAGGGCCCTCTAAAGAGACCCAGTACTTC; cdr3_aa: CATSDFAGPSKETQYF
v_call: TRBV4-1; clone_size: few; j_call: TRBJ2-1; d_call: TRBD2; cdr3_nt: TGCGCCAGCAGCCTACTAGCGGGAGAAAGCAATGAGCAGTTCTTC; cdr3_aa: CASSLLAGESNEQFF
v_call: TRBV27; clone_size: .; j_call: TRBJ1-1; d_call: .; cdr3_nt: TGTGCCAGCAGTTGGGGTGGCAGCACTGAAGCTTTCTTT; cdr3_aa: CASSWGGSTEAFF
v_call: TRBV19; clone_size: .; j_call: TRBJ2-4; d_call: TRBD2; cdr3_nt: TGTGCCAGTCATGCGGGAGGGCTATTAAACATTCAGTACTTC; cdr3_aa: CASHAGGLLNIQYF
v_call: TRBV20-1; clone_size: .; j_call: TRBJ2-7; d_call: TRBD2; cdr3_nt: TGCAGTGCTCCCTCAGGGCTAGCGGGGACCTGGCACGAGCAGTACTTC; cdr3_aa: CSAPSGLAGTWHEQYF
v_call: TRBV6-1; clone_size: .; j_call: TRBJ2-2; d_call: .; cdr3_nt: TGTGCCAGCAGTGAAGCCCCAGACACCGGGGAGCTGTTTTTT; cdr3_aa: CASSEAPDTGELFF